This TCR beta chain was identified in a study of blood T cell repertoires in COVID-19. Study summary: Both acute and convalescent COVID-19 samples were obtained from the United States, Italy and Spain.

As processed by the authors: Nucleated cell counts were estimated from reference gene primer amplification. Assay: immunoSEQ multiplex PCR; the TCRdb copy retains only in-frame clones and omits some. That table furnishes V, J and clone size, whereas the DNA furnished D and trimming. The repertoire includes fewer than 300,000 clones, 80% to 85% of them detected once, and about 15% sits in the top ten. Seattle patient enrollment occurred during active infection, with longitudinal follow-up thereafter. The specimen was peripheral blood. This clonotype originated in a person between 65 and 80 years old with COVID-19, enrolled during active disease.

The CDR3 reads CASRLGQNYGYTF. The CDR3, as DNA: TGCGCCAGCAGGCTTGGACAGAACTATGGCTACACCTTC. The rearrangement joins TRBV5-1 to TRBJ1-2; maybe TRBD1 (6 bases). CDR1 is SGHRS and CDR2 is YFSETQ in the germline V gene. This CDR3 contains 13 residues. V was shortened by 5 bases and J by 2 bases, with 10 bases between the two germline ends.